Listed below are T cell receptor beta chains from one sample, sequenced in a study of CD8 T cells in Susac syndrome. In TCRdb, the immunoSEQ multiplex PCR reads were re-called with MiXCR into one record per CDR3 protein. The sample has tens of thousands of distinct CDR3 sequences; 90% to 95% are singletons. The material sequenced was CD8+ T cells from PBMCs. The receptor set was obtained from a human donor in good health. Each CDR3 is given with its conserved first and last residue. The order of the fields is V gene, J gene, D gene, clone size, CDR3 protein, CDR3 DNA. D genes are given only for firm matches. Clone size is not always given. Where it is, it says once, few, many or a class for expanded clones.

V: TRBV27; J: TRBJ2-1; D: NA; size: NA; CDR3: CASRQGSGNEQFF; DNA: TGTGCCAGCAGACAGGGTTCGGGGAATGAGCAGTTCTTC
V: TRBV2; J: TRBJ2-3; D: NA; size: once; CDR3: CASSPLAADTQYF; DNA: TGTGCCAGCAGTCCCCTAGCAGCAGATACGCAGTATTTT
V: TRBV29-1; J: TRBJ2-1; D: TRBD2; size: few; CDR3: CSVGGLAGNEQFF; DNA: TGCAGCGTTGGTGGACTAGCGGGGAATGAGCAGTTCTTC
V: TRBV7-9; J: TRBJ2-1; D: NA; size: NA; CDR3: CASSPQGFSYNEQFF; DNA: TGTGCCAGCAGCCCGCAGGGGTTTTCCTACAATGAGCAGTTCTTC
V: TRBV27; J: TRBJ2-7; D: NA; size: NA; CDR3: CASSLSPAANYEQYF; DNA: TGTGCCAGCAGTTTATCCCCGGCAGCCAACTACGAGCAGTACTTC
V: TRBV18; J: TRBJ1-1; D: NA; size: NA; CDR3: CASSPTNVADLNTEAFF; DNA: TGTGCCAGCTCACCAACAAACGTAGCCGATCTGAACACTGAAGCTTTCTTT
V: TRBV13; J: TRBJ1-1; D: NA; size: NA; CDR3: CASSLARKGTEAFF; DNA: TGTGCCAGCAGCTTAGCCCGGAAAGGCACTGAAGCTTTCTTT
V: TRBV14; J: TRBJ1-6; D: NA; size: NA; CDR3: CASSPLYDPSRNSPLHF; DNA: TGTGCCAGCAGCCCACTCTATGATCCATCCAGGAATTCACCCCTCCACTTT
V: TRBV4-1; J: TRBJ1-1; D: NA; size: NA; CDR3: CASSPSRVLNTEAFF; DNA: TGCGCCAGCAGCCCTTCGCGGGTACTGAACACTGAAGCTTTCTTT
V: TRBV11-2; J: TRBJ2-1; D: NA; size: NA; CDR3: CASSLEMYSEQFF; DNA: TGTGCCAGCAGCTTAGAGATGTATAGTGAGCAGTTCTTC